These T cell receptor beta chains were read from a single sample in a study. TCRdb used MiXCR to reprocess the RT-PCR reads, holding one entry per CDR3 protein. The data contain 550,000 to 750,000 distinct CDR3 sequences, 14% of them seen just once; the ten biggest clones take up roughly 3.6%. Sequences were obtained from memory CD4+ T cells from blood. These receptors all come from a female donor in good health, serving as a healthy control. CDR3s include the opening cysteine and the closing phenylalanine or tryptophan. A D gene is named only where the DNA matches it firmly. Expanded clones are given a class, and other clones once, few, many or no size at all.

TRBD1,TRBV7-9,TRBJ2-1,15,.,TGTGCCAGCAGCCAACAGGGGGCAACCTACAATGAGCAGTTCTTC,CASSQQGATYNEQFF
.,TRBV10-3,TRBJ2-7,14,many,TGTGCCATCAGTGAGTCGACACTCCCCTACGAGCAGTACTTC,CAISESTLPYEQYF
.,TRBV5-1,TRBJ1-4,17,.,TGCGCCAGCAGCTCTACCGGGACAACTAGGGGTAATGAAAAACTGTTTTTT,CASSSTGTTRGNEKLFF
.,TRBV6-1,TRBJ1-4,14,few,TGTGCCAGCAGTGATTGGGGACCGGGGGAAAAACTGTTTTTT,CASSDWGPGEKLFF
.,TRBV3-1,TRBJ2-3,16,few,TGTGCCAGCAGCCCCAGAGCGGGTGTTAGCACAGATACGCAGTATTTT,CASSPRAGVSTDTQYF
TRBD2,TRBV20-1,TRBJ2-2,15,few,TGCAGTGCTCTTAGCGGGGGGTTAGACACCGGGGAGCTGTTTTTT,CSALSGGLDTGELFF
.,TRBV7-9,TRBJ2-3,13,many,TGTGCCAGCACCCCTGGGGGGACAGATACGCAGTATTTT,CASTPGGTDTQYF
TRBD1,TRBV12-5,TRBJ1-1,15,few,TGTGCTAGTGGTTTCTCCGATACAGGGGTTTCTGAAGCTTTCTTT,CASGFSDTGVSEAFF
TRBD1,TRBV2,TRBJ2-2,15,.,TGTGCCAGCAACGCCGGGACAGCGAACACCGGGGAGCTGTTTTTT,CASNAGTANTGELFF
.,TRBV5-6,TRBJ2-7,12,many,TGTGCCAGCAACTTACAGGGAGCTCCCCAGTACTTC,CASNLQGAPQYF
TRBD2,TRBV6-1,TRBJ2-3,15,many,TGTGCCAGCAGTGAATGGGGGGGAGGCACAGATACGCAGTATTTT,CASSEWGGGTDTQYF
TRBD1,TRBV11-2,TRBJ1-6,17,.,TGTGCCAGCAGCGCATACCGCGGACAGGGGAATAATTCACCCCTCCACTTT,CASSAYRGQGNNSPLHF
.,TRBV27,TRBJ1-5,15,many,TGTGCCAGCAGTTTGGAAGCTGTCGGCAATCAGCCCCAGCATTTT,CASSLEAVGNQPQHF
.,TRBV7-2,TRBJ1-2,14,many,TGTGCCAGCAGCTTAGTGGCCGGAGACTATGGCTACACCTTC,CASSLVAGDYGYTF
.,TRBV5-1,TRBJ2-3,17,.,TGCGCCAGCAGCTTGGTAACTTTTGGTTTCAGCACAGATACGCAGTATTTT,CASSLVTFGFSTDTQYF
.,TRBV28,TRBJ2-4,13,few,TGTGCCAGCAGTAGTGGGTCCAAAAACATTCAGTACTTC,CASSSGSKNIQYF
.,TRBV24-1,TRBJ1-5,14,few,TGTGCCACCAGTCGGCACGGTAGCAATCAGCCCCAGCATTTT,CATSRHGSNQPQHF
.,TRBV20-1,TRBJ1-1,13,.,TGCAGTGCACCCACGTACAGAGACAATGAGCAGTTCTTT,CSAPTYRDNEQFF
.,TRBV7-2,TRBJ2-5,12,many,TGTGCCAGCAGCTCCCGACGTCAGACCCAGTACTTC,CASSSRRQTQYF
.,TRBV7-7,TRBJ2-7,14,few,TGTGCTAGCAGCTTTGGGCCCCAAACCCGCGAGCAGTACTTC,CASSFGPQTREQYF
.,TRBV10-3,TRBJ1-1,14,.,TGTGCCATCAGTGACGGGGGGGTGAACACTGAAGCTTTCTTT,CAISDGGVNTEAFF
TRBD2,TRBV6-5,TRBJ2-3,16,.,TGTGCCAGCAGTCACCCCCTAGCGGGGGGGCGGGATACGCAGTATTTT,CASSHPLAGGRDTQYF
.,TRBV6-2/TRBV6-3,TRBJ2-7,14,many,TGTGCCAGCAGCGAGACTACCCGCTCCTACGAGCAGTACTTC,CASSETTRSYEQYF
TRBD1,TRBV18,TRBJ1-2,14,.,TGTGCCAGCTCACCCTCCCGGACAGGGCGCTCCTACACCTTC,CASSPSRTGRSYTF
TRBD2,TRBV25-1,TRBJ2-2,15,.,TGTGCCAGCAGTGAACCGGGAGGGCACACCGGGGAGCTGTTTTTT,CASSEPGGHTGELFF
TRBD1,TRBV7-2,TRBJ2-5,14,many,TGTGCCAGCAGCCGGGACAGGGGGGAAGAGACCCAGTACTTC,CASSRDRGEETQYF
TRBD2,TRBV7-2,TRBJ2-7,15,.,TGTGCCAGCAGCCCCTGGACTAGCGGAAACTACGAGCAGTACTTC,CASSPWTSGNYEQYF
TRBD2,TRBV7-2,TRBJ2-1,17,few,TGTGCCAGCAGCTTAGAAGGAGGTAGCGGGGCCAACAGGGAGCAGTTCTTC,CASSLEGGSGANREQFF
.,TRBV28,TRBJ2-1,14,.,TGTGCCAGCACCCCCGGTGGGGCCTACAATGAGCAGTTCTTC,CASTPGGAYNEQFF
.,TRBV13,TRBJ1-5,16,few,TGTGCCAGCAGCTCAACCCAGGGCACCACCAATCAGCCCCAGCATTTT,CASSSTQGTTNQPQHF
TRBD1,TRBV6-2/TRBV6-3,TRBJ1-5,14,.,TGTGCCAGCACAGGACAGGGGTACAGTCAGCCCCAGCATTTT,CASTGQGYSQPQHF
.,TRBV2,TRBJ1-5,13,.,TGTGCCAGTTGGACAGACCCGAATCAGCCCCAGCATTTT,CASWTDPNQPQHF
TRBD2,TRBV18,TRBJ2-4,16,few,TGTGCCAGCTCACCCCCGGGACTAGCTGCCAAAAACATTCAGTACTTC,CASSPPGLAAKNIQYF
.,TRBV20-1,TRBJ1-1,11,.,TGCAGTGCTAGAGATATGAGTGAAGCTTTCTTT,CSARDMSEAFF
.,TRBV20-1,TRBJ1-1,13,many,TGCAGTGCCCACGCTCAGGGGAACACTGAAGCTTTCTTT,CSAHAQGNTEAFF
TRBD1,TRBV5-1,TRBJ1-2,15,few,TGCGCCAGCAGCTCTTCGACAGGGTCTAACTATGGCTACACCTTC,CASSSSTGSNYGYTF
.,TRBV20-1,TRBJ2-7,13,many,TGCAGTGCCAAACGAGGGGGAGCCTACGAGCAGTACTTC,CSAKRGGAYEQYF
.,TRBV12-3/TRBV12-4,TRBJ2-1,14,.,TGTGCCAGCAGTGGGACACCGGGGTCCAATGAGCAGTTCTTC,CASSGTPGSNEQFF
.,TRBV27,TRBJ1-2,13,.,TGTGCCAGCAGTCGCGGACAGCCCTATGGCTACACCTTC,CASSRGQPYGYTF
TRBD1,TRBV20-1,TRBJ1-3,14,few,TGCAGTGCCCCGGACAGGGGCTCTGGAAACACCATATATTTT,CSAPDRGSGNTIYF